The sequence of this TCR beta chain was determined in a study of OX40 agonist ivuxolimab in advanced cancers. About the research overall: It was ivuxolimab, an agonistic anti-OX40 (CD134) antibody, that patients were treated with. Hepatocellular carcinoma, melanoma, renal cell or head and neck cancer affected the dose-escalation patients. The study, taken as a whole, reports: Certain nonresponding patients likewise had low normalized T-cell clonal expansion.

A note on this clone: Antigen unknown.

At baseline, cycle 4 day 1, and cycle 7 day 1, blood was sampled. In germline, CDR1 is SGHTA, CDR2 FQGNSA. Trimming took off 2 bases at V and 2 bases at J, with 10 bases between the two ends. CDR3 length: 15 amino acids. The assay was immunoSEQ multiplex PCR, and TCRdb's table has in-frame clones only and misses some. The repertoire holds some 54,000 clones, with roughly three quarters as singletons. This TCR was sampled from an adult with an advanced solid tumor such as melanoma, head and neck, liver or kidney cancer. The chain recombines TRBV7-2 with TRBJ1-5, with D unresolved. The sequencing here drew on CD4+ or CD8+ T cells sorted from blood, taken in a trial of the OX40 agonist ivuxolimab. This CDR3 reads CASSLNPRGNQPQHF. CDR3 nucleotide sequence: TGTGCCAGCAGCTTAAACCCTCGGGGCAATCAGCCCCAGCATTTT. The variable domain in full, completed from reference TRBV7-2 and TRBJ1-5, reads GAGVSQSPSNKVTEKGKDVELRCDPISGHTALYWYRQSLGQGLEFLIYFQGNSAPDKSGLPSDRFSAERTGGSVSTLTIQRTQQEDSAVYLCASSLNPRGNQPQHFGDGTRLSIL.